This paragraph reports one T cell receptor (beta chain). The germline V and J ends were trimmed by 2 bases and 5 bases, with 10 bases remaining between them. The CDR3 is made up of 12 amino acids. The germline gives CDR1 SQVTM, CDR2 ANQGSEA. Only in-frame clones appear in the TCRdb table, and some are missing; sequencing was by immunoSEQ multiplex PCR. Of some 120,000 clones in the sample, more than 70% are singletons; the top ten hold under 40%. This entry belongs to a study of control samples from healthy donors and cancer patients. The TCR comes from a man between 50 and 59 years old in good health. Sequenced: blood. The V call is TRBV29-1, the J call TRBJ2-7; TRBD1 might be the D (5 bases). The CDR3 DNA follows: TGCAGCGTTGAACTCTCAGGGAACGAGCAGTACTTC. Encoded protein: CSVELSGNEQYF.